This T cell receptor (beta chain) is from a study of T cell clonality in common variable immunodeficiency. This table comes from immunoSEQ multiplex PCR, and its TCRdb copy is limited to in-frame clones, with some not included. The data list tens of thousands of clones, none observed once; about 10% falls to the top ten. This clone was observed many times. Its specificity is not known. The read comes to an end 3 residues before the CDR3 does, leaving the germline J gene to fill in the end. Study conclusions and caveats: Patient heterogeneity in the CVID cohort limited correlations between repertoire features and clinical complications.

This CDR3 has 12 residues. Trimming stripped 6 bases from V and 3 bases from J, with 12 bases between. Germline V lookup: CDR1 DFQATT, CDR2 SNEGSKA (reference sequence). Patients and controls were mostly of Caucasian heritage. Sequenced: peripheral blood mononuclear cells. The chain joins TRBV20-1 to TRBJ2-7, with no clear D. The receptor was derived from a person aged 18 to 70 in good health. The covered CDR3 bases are TGCAGTGCGGAAACGCGGAACTACGAG. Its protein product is CSAETRNYE. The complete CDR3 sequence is CSAETRNYEQYF.